This T cell receptor (beta chain) came from a study of response to subunit inactivated influenza vaccine. Study conclusions and caveats: That few new T cells are recruited by each seasonal influenza vaccination was the authors' suggestion.

This clonotype was counted a few times. Antigen: not known. TCRdb processed the RT-PCR reads anew with MiXCR; each CDR3 protein has one entry. Of fewer than 400,000 distinct CDR3 sequences in the sample, less than 25% were seen once. CDR3 length: 13 amino acids. The germline CDR1 and CDR2 sequences are MNHEY and SMNVEV (reference sequence). V was shortened by 6 bases and J by 3 bases, with 9 bases between the two germline ends. The source was PBMCs from blood, collected 21 months after vaccination. This TCR came from a man aged 50 to 69 who received an inactivated influenza vaccine. V and J are TRBV27 and TRBJ1-3, with unresolved D. The CDR3 loop reads CASSSEGGNTIYF. The CDR3 DNA sequence: TGTGCCAGCAGCTCTGAAGGTGGAAACACCATATATTTT.